Presented here are 20 T cell receptor beta chains from one specimen sequenced in a study of CD8+CD57+ T cells in acquired aplastic anemia. Genomic DNA served as template for TCR beta VDJ and CDR3 profiling. TCRdb recomputed calls from the reads with MiXCR, one row per CDR3 protein. There are about 270,000 distinct CDR3 sequences in the sample; 45% to 70% occur only once, and 8% lies in the top ten. Sequencing used sorted CD4+, CD8+, or CD8+CD57+ T cells (not recorded which) from PBMCs. The source is a human donor with severe aplastic anemia or a healthy control (not recorded which).

This chain connects TRBV5-5 to TRBJ1-1, with D unresolved. The germline V gene has CDR1 SGHKS and CDR2 YYEKEE (reference sequence). The CDR3 runs 15 residues. The ends were cut back, 4 bases at V and 7 bases at J, with 20 bases in the middle. The CDR3 bases are TGTGCCAGCAGCGGCCCAGTCCTGCAAGGCAATGAAGCTTTCTTT. Encoded protein: CASSGPVLQGNEAFF.

V gene TRBV20-1 combines with J gene TRBJ1-1; 8 bases agree with TRBD1. Germline trimming cut 3 bases from V and 11 bases from J; bases unmatched to any gene: 11. Germline loops: CDR1 DFQATT, CDR2 SNEGSKA (reference sequence). This CDR3 region has 13 residues. The CDR3 DNA follows: TGCAGTGCTAGCCCCTCAGGACAGGGCACGGCTTTCTTT. Amino acid sequence: CSASPSGQGTAFF.

The CDR3 DNA is TGCAGCGTTGAAGATTTCCCTCCAGGGGGGAATGAGCAGTTCTTC. Translating gives CSVEDFPPGGNEQFF. The J gene is TRBJ2-1, the V gene TRBV29-1; D may be TRBD1 (7 bases). With 0 bases removed from V and 7 bases from J, the gap between germline ends came to 16 bases. Germline V gives CDR1 SQVTM, CDR2 ANQGSEA. The CDR3 spans 15 residues.

This clonotype has just one count. The rearrangement uses TRBV7-9 and TRBJ2-7, with D tentatively TRBD1 (6 bases). V lost 5 bases and J 3 bases, leaving 17 bases between the germline ends. Germline V gene data show CDR1 as SEHNR and CDR2 as FQNEAQ (reference sequence). This CDR3 has 15 amino acids. CDR3 nucleotide sequence: TGTGCCAGCAGCCAAGAGGACAGTACAGTCTACGAGCAGTACTTC. Residues: CASSQEDSTVYEQYF.

The gene calls are TRBV7-8 and TRBJ2-2; 15 positions agree with TRBD2. Germline CDR1 is SGHVS and CDR2 is FQNEAQ. Trimming removed 5 bases from V and 6 bases from J; junction bases left unmatched: 19. CDR3 length: 21 amino acids. The CDR3 protein is CASSPRRHGLAGGPGAGELFF. CDR3 coding DNA: TGTGCCAGCAGCCCGCGCCGTCACGGACTAGCGGGAGGGCCGGGGGCCGGGGAGCTGTTTTTT.

The sample holds a few counts of this clonotype. The chain has TRBV20-1 and TRBJ2-1; TRBD2 aligns across 9 bases. Germline assignment: CDR1 DFQATT and CDR2 SNEGSKA (reference sequence). The ends lost 6 bases at V and 7 bases at J; junction bases unmatched: 7. The length of the CDR3 is 13 residues. The CDR3 DNA reads TGCAGTGCACCGCGGGGGGGCTCGAATGAGCAGTTCTTC. Protein sequence: CSAPRGGSNEQFF.

The chain employs TRBV19 and TRBJ1-1; 11 bases agree with TRBD1. Germline loops: CDR1 LNHDA, CDR2 SQIVND (reference sequence). V lost 4 bases to trimming and J lost 2 bases; unmatched junction nucleotides: 3. The CDR3 runs to 15 residues. The chain's CDR3 is CASSTWTGGNTEAFF. The CDR3 DNA reads TGTGCCAGTAGTACATGGACAGGGGGCAACACTGAAGCTTTCTTT. The entire variable domain, with the rest obtained from reference TRBV19 and TRBJ1-1, is as follows: DGGITQSPKYLFRKEGQNVTLSCEQNLNHDAMYWYRQDPGQGLRLIYYSQIVNDFQKGDIAEGYSVSREKKESFPLTVTSAQKNPTAFYLCASSTWTGGNTEAFFGQGTRLTVV.

V is TRBV7-3 and J is TRBJ2-5; TRBD2 aligns across 7 bases. The V and J ends lost 5 bases and 5 bases, in that order; junction bases with no gene match: 14. This CDR3 comprises 16 residues. Germline CDR1 and CDR2: SGHTA and FQGTGA. The CDR3 region is CASSPSAGPLKETQYF. DNA for the CDR3: TGTGCCAGCAGCCCTTCAGCGGGGCCCCTGAAGGAGACCCAGTACTTC.

In this sample, this clonotype turned up many times. This chain connects TRBV6-1 to TRBJ2-6; the D gene is possibly TRBD1 (5 bases). The V end was cut by 2 bases, the J end by 8 bases, with 10 bases between. The germline V gene encodes CDR1 MNHNS and CDR2 SASEGT. This CDR3 has 14 amino acids. In nucleotides, the CDR3 is TGTGCCAGCAGTGAAAGGACACTTACCAACGTCCTGACTTTC. Its protein is CASSERTLTNVLTF.

This clonotype was observed a single time. The CDR3 DNA follows: TGCAGCTTAGGAAACAGGGATGGCTACGAGCAGTACTTC. Residues: CSLGNRDGYEQYF. The genes are TRBV29-1 and TRBJ2-7, with a tentative D call TRBD1 (6 bases). V lost 8 bases to trimming and J lost 3 bases, with 17 bases between them. Germline-derived CDR1 and CDR2 are SQVTM and ANQGSEA. This CDR3 region has 13 residues.

The gene calls are TRBV10-1 and TRBJ2-1; D might be TRBD1 or TRBD2, each matching 5 bases. This CDR3 spans 18 amino acids. In germline, CDR1 is WNHNN, CDR2 SYGVQD (reference sequence). The V end was cut by 2 bases, the J end by 3 bases, with 20 bases between. CDR3 region: CASSEVRGKPVIYNEQFF. For the CDR3, the DNA is TGCGCCAGCAGTGAGGTTCGGGGCAAGCCTGTAATCTACAATGAGCAGTTCTTC.

The CDR3 reads CASSISRAVNQPQHF. CDR3 bases: TGTGCCAGTAGTATCTCCAGGGCCGTCAATCAGCCCCAGCATTTT. The chain is built from TRBV19 and TRBJ1-5; perhaps TRBD1 as D (5 bases). Trimming cost V 3 bases and J 3 bases, with 12 bases left between them. Germline V gives CDR1 LNHDA, CDR2 SQIVND (reference sequence). CDR3 length: 15 amino acids. Full variable domain (remainder filled in from reference TRBV19 and TRBJ1-5): DGGITQSPKYLFRKEGQNVTLSCEQNLNHDAMYWYRQDPGQGLRLIYYSQIVNDFQKGDIAEGYSVSREKKESFPLTVTSAQKNPTAFYLCASSISRAVNQPQHFGDGTRLSIL.

The sample holds many counts of this clonotype. This chain uses TRBV5-1 with TRBJ2-3, with TRBD2 matching 13 bases. V gave up 0 bases and J gave up 0 bases; unmatched junction bases: 1. Germline V gene lookup returns CDR1 SGHRS and CDR2 YFSETQ. The CDR3 has 17 amino acids. CDR3 nucleotide sequence: TGCGCCAGCAGCTTGGAACTAGCGGGGGGGAGCACAGATACGCAGTATTTT. Translation: CASSLELAGGSTDTQYF.

The table lists this clonotype with a few counts. V and J are TRBV7-9 and TRBJ1-2; D is unresolved. V lost 1 base, J lost 6 bases, and 9 bases lay in between. CDR3 length equals 13 residues. Germline CDR1 and CDR2: SEHNR and FQNEAQ (reference sequence). The CDR3 is CASSLVEIHGYTF. The CDR3 nucleotides read TGTGCCAGCAGCTTAGTGGAGATACATGGCTACACCTTC.

With respect to this clonotype: This CDR3 is missing its conserved last phenylalanine or tryptophan, likely due to a read error. This chain joins TRBV12-3 or TRBV12-4 and TRBJ1-1; D might be TRBD1 (5 bases). The V end was cut by 6 bases, the J end by 11 bases, with 22 bases between. The CDR3 is made up of 14 amino acids. The DNA for the CDR3 is TGTGCCAGCAGCCTCCTAGGGGACTCTCAAGGGGCTTTCTCT. As protein: CASSLLGDSQGAFS.

The chain links TRBV6-1 to TRBJ2-7; 7 bases map to TRBD2. Germline lookup yields CDR1 MNHNS and CDR2 SASEGT. After removal of 3 bases from V and 7 bases from J, the junction contained 3 bases not matched to a gene. CDR3 length: 12 residues. The CDR3 DNA follows: TGTGCCAGCAGTGACAGGGAGGGGGAGCAGTACTTC. Protein product: CASSDREGEQYF.

This clonotype was seen more than once but under ten times. The CDR3 sequence: CASSTSGGYNEQFF. The CDR3 coding sequence is TGTGCCAGCAGTACTAGCGGTGGCTACAATGAGCAGTTCTTC. This chain uses TRBV12-3 or TRBV12-4 with TRBJ2-1, with 8 nucleotides matching TRBD2. The CDR3 is made up of 14 amino acids. Germline trimming cut 5 bases from V and 3 bases from J; bases unmatched to any gene: 3.

This clonotype has more than one count but fewer than ten. This chain links TRBV11-3 with TRBJ2-2, with D possibly matching TRBD1 (5 bases). This CDR3 comprises 17 residues. Trimming stripped 5 bases from V and 3 bases from J, with 19 bases between. Germline CDR1 is SGHNT and CDR2 is YENEEA. The CDR3 region has the DNA TGTGCCAGCAGCCAAGGGTTCCAGGGTATAGACACCGGGGAGCTGTTTTTT. This gives the protein CASSQGFQGIDTGELFF.

The V gene is TRBV10-3, the J gene TRBJ2-3; 8 nucleotides match TRBD2. Trimming removed 4 bases from V and 4 bases from J; junction bases left unmatched: 10. This CDR3 has 16 amino acids. From germline, CDR1 is ENHRY and CDR2 SYGVKD. CDR3 in DNA: TGTGCCATCAGTGGACCCCGGGGACTAGAGCCAGATACGCAGTATTTT. This codes for CAISGPRGLEPDTQYF.

This clonotype occurred a few times. The rearrangement uses TRBV4-2 and TRBJ1-3, with D possibly TRBD1 on 6 matching bases. Germline CDR1 is LGHNA and CDR2 is YNFKEQ. Trimming removed 5 bases at V and 7 bases at J, with 15 bases between. The CDR3 sequence is 14 residues long. CDR3 sequence: CASSLRGVGNTIYF. For the CDR3, the DNA is TGTGCCAGCAGCTTGAGGGGGGTCGGGAACACCATATATTTT.